This T cell receptor beta chain is drawn from a study of control samples from healthy donors and cancer patients. Sequencing used immunoSEQ multiplex PCR; TCRdb keeps in-frame clones, though not all of them. The sample has 100,000 to 150,000 clones; 85% to 95% are singletons. Trimming left V 5 bases short and J 2 bases short, with 19 bases between. The CDR3 covers 16 residues. Looked up from germline, CDR1 is LGHDT and CDR2 is YNNKEL (reference sequence). Sequencing input: PBMCs. This receptor was obtained from an elderly man with head and neck cancer. The chain is built from TRBV3-1 (or the pseudogene TRBV3-2) and TRBJ2-7; perhaps D is TRBD1 or TRBD2 (6 bases each). The CDR3 bases are TGTGCCAGCAGCTCGTGGAGGGGGTCTGGCACCTACGAGCAGTACTTC. Translated: CASSSWRGSGTYEQYF.